The T cell receptor beta chain under discussion was sequenced for a study of T cell responses to AZD1222 COVID-19 vaccine. Between the trimmed V and J ends, which lost 3 bases and 2 bases, there was a span of 13 bases. The CDR3 runs to 16 residues. The germline CDR1 and CDR2 sequences are KGHDR and SFDVKD. This table comes from immunoSEQ multiplex PCR, and its TCRdb copy is limited to in-frame clones, with some not included. The sample holds about 110,000 clones; roughly 90% are singletons and the top ten take around 2.3%. The rearrangement links TRBV24-1 to TRBJ1-5; D not resolved. This clonotype was obtained from an adult in good health. This specimen was peripheral blood, taken on day 0 of AZD1222 vaccination. CDR3: CATSDPQGRGNQPQHF. The DNA for the CDR3 is TGTGCCACCAGTGATCCTCAAGGCCGGGGCAATCAGCCCCAGCATTTT.